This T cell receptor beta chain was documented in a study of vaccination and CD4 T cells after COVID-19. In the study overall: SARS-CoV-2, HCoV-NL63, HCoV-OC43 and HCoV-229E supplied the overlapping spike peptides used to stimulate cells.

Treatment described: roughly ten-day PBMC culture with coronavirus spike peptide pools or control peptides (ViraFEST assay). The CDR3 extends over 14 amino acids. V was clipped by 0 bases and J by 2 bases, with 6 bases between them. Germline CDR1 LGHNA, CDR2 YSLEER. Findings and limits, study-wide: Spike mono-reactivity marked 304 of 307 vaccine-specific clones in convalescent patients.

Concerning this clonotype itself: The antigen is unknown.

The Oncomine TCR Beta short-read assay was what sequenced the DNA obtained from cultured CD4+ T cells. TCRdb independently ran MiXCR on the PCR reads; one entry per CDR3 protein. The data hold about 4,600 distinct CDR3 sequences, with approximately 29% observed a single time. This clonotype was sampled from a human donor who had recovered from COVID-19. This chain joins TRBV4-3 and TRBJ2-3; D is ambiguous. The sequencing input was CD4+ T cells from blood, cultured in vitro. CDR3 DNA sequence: TGCGCCAGCAGCCAAGAGTGGGACACAGATACGCAGTATTTT. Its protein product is CASSQEWDTDTQYF.